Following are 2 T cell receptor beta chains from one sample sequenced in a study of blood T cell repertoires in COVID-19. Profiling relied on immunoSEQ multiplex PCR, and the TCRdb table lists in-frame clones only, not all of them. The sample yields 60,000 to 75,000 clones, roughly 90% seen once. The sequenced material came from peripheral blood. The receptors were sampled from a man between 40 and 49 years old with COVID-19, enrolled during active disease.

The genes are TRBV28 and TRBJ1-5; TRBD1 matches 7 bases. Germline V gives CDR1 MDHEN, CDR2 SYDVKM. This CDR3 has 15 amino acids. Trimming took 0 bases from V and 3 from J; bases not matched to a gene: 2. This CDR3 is CASSLWTGNNQPQHF. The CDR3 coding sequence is TGTGCCAGCAGTTTATGGACAGGGAACAATCAGCCCCAGCATTTT.

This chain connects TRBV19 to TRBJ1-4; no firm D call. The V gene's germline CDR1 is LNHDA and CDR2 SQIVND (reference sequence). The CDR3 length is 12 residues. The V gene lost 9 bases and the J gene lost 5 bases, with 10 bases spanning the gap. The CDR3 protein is CARFGKNEKLFF. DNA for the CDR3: TGTGCCAGATTCGGGAAGAATGAAAAACTGTTTTTT.